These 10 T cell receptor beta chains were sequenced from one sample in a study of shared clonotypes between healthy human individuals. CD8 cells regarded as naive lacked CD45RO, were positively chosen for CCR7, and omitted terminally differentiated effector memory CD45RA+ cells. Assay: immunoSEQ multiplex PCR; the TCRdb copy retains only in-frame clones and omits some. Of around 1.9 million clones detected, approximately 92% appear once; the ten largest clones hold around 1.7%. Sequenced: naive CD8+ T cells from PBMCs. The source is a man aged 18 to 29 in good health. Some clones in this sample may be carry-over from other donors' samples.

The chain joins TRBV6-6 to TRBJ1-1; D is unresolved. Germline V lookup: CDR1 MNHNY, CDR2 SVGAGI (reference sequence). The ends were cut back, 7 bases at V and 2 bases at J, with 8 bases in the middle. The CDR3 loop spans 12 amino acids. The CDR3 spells CASKGYNTEAFF. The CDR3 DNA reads TGTGCCAGCAAGGGATACAACACTGAAGCTTTCTTT.

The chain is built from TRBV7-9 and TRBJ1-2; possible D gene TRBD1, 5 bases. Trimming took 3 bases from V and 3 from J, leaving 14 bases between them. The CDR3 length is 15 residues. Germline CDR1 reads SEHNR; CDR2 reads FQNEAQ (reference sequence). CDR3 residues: CASSLGKGFHYGYTF. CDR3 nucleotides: TGTGCCAGCAGCTTGGGGAAGGGGTTTCACTATGGCTACACCTTC.

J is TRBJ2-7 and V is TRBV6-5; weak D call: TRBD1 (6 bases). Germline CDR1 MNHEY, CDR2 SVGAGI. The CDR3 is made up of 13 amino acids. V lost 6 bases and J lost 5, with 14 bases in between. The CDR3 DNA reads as TGTGCCAGCAGCCAGACAGGCACAAACGAGCAGTACTTC. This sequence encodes CASSQTGTNEQYF.

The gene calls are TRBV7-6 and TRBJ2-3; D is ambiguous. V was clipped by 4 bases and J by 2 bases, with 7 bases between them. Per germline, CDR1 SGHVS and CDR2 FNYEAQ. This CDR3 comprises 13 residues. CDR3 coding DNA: TGTGCCAGCAGCTCACTTCTCACAGATACGCAGTATTTT. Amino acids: CASSSLLTDTQYF.

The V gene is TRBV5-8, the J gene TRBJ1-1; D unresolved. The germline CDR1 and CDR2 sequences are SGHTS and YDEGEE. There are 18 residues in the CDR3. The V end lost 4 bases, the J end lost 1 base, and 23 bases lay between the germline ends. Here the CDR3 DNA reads TGTGCCAGCAGCCACACTCTAACCGACCTTACCGAGAACACTGAAGCTTTCTTT. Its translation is CASSHTLTDLTENTEAFF.

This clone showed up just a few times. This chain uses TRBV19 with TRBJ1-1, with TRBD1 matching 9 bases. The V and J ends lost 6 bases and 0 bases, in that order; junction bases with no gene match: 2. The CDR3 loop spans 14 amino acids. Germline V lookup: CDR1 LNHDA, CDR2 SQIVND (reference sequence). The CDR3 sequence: CASSRTGVNTEAFF. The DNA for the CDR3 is TGTGCCAGTAGCCGGACAGGGGTGAACACTGAAGCTTTCTTT.

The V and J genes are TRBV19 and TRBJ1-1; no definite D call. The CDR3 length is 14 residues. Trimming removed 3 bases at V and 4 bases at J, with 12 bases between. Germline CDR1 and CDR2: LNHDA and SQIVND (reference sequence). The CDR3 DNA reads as TGTGCCAGTAGTATGGGCCCCACGGTCACTGAAGCTTTCTTT. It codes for CASSMGPTVTEAFF.

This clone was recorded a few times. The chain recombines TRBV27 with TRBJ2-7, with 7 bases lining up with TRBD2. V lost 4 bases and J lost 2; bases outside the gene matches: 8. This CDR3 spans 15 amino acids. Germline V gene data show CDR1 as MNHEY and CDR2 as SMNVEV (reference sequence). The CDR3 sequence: CASSSPRENPYEQYF. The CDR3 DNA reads TGTGCCAGCAGTTCCCCGCGGGAGAATCCCTACGAGCAGTACTTC.

CDR3 DNA sequence: TGTGCCAGCAGCACTGGACTAGCGGGTCGCCTAACATACTACGAGCAGTACTTC. Protein: CASSTGLAGRLTYYEQYF. The genes are TRBV5-6 and TRBJ2-7, with 11 nucleotides matching TRBD2. V gave up 4 bases and J gave up 3 bases; unmatched junction bases: 15. This CDR3 region has 18 residues. Germline loops: CDR1 SGHDT, CDR2 YYEEEE.

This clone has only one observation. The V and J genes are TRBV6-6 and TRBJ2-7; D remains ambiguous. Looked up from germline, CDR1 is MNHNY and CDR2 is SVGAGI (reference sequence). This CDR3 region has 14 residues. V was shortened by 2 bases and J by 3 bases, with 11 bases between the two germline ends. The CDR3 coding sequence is TGTGCCAGCAGTTACGTAGGGTCGAGCTACGAGCAGTACTTC. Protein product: CASSYVGSSYEQYF.